One and the same sample provided the 3 T cell receptor beta chains below, sequenced in a study of T cell repertoires in cytomegalovirus infection. TCRdb reprocessed the reads via MiXCR and lists one record per CDR3 protein. The data contain around 530,000 distinct CDR3 sequences, 26% of them seen just once; the ten biggest clones take up roughly an eighth. The sequencing sample was made of PBMCs. Source of these receptors: a human donor in good health (CMV status not recorded). Some clones in this sample may be carry-over from other donors' samples.

This clonotype was seen a few times. The rearrangement links TRBV28 to TRBJ2-1; maybe TRBD1 (5 bases). CDR3 length: 16 residues. Germline V lookup: CDR1 MDHEN, CDR2 SYDVKM. Trimming pared 3 bases from V and 3 bases from J, leaving 15 bases between. CDR3 DNA sequence: TGTGCCAGCAGTTTGTTTGGCAGGGTCAGCTACAATGAGCAGTTCTTC. Protein: CASSLFGRVSYNEQFF.

Many counts were recorded for this clonotype. The V and J genes are TRBV7-2 and TRBJ2-2, with TRBD1 identical over 9 bases. The ends lost 3 bases at V and 1 base at J; junction bases unmatched: 6. In germline, CDR1 is SGHTA, CDR2 FQGNSA. CDR3 length equals 17 residues. The CDR3: CASSFVLGQGNTGELFF. The CDR3 nucleotides are TGTGCCAGCAGCTTTGTTTTGGGACAGGGGAACACCGGGGAGCTGTTTTTT.

The chain uses TRBV10-3 and TRBJ1-5; no reliable D call. V lost 2 bases, J lost 2 bases, and 4 bases lay in between. The CDR3 is 13 amino acids. Germline-derived CDR1 and CDR2 are ENHRY and SYGVKD. This CDR3 reads CAISEPGNQPQHF. As DNA, the CDR3 is TGTGCCATCAGTGAGCCGGGCAATCAGCCCCAGCATTTT.